Presented here are 23 T cell receptor beta chains from one specimen sequenced in a study of shared clonotypes between healthy human individuals. The table came from immunoSEQ multiplex PCR; TCRdb's copy has only in-frame clones and leaves some out. Here the sample spans some 500,000 clones, about 96% being singletons. Sequenced input: naive CD4+ T cells sorted from blood. Subset denoted: CD45RA+ positively selected. These receptors originate from a young woman in good health.

The genes are TRBV5-8 and TRBJ2-5; a weak D match, TRBD2 (5 bases). The DNA end favors TRBJ2-7, so the J call may be wrong. The germline gives CDR1 SGHTS, CDR2 YDEGEE. CDR3 length: 14 amino acids. CDR3 DNA sequence: TGTGCCAGCATACTAATAGCGTTAACCTACGAGCAGTACTTC. This sequence encodes CASILIALTYEQYF.

The CDR3 region has the DNA TGTGCCAGCAGCGTAGGGGTAGGGATCCAAGAGACCCAGTACTTC. The encoded protein is CASSVGVGIQETQYF. This rearrangement joins TRBV9 to TRBJ2-5; D unresolved. Trimming shortened V by 0 bases and J by 1 base, and 10 bases separated the two germline ends. The germline gives CDR1 SGDLS, CDR2 YYNGEE. The CDR3 contains 15 residues. The full variable domain, its missing parts supplied by reference TRBV9 and TRBJ2-5, is DSGVTQTPKHLITATGQRVTLRCSPRSGDLSVYWYQQSLDQGLQFLIQYYNGEERAKGNILERFSAQQFPDLHSELNLSSLELGDSALYFCASSVGVGIQETQYFGPGTRLLVL.

This sequence joins TRBV5-1 and TRBJ2-3; possibly TRBD1 for D (6 bases). CDR3 size: 16 residues. The V gene lost 2 bases and the J gene lost 2 bases, with 15 bases spanning the gap. Germline CDR1 is SGHRS and CDR2 is YFSETQ. The CDR3 is CASSLGAGENTDTQYF. CDR3 DNA sequence: TGCGCCAGCAGCTTAGGGGCAGGGGAAAACACAGATACGCAGTATTTT. Complete variable domain (other parts from reference TRBV5-1 and TRBJ2-3): KAGVTQTPRYLIKTRGQQVTLSCSPISGHRSVSWYQQTPGQGLQFLFEYFSETQRNKGNFPGRFSGRQFSNSRSEMNVSTLELGDSALYLCASSLGAGENTDTQYFGPGTRLTVL.

This chain uses TRBV5-1 with TRBJ1-2, with a tentative D call TRBD1 (6 bases). The CDR3 length is 15 residues. Between the trimmed V and J ends, which lost 6 bases and 3 bases, there was a span of 18 bases. Looked up from germline, CDR1 is SGHRS and CDR2 is YFSETQ. The CDR3 region has the DNA TGCGCCAGCAATATAAACACGGGGGCGGACTATGGCTACACCTTC. It codes for CASNINTGADYGYTF.

The chain employs TRBV6-1 and TRBJ2-3; 8 bases match TRBD2. The V and J ends lost 4 bases and 0 bases, in that order; junction bases with no gene match: 6. Germline V CDR1 and CDR2: MNHNS, SASEGT. The CDR3 totals 16 residues. CDR3 coding DNA: TGTGCCAGCAGTGGGCAACTAGCGGTTAGCACAGATACGCAGTATTTT. Translating gives CASSGQLAVSTDTQYF.

The V gene is TRBV19, the J gene TRBJ1-5, with D perhaps matching TRBD1 (5 bases). The ends were cut back, 2 bases at V and 6 bases at J, with 11 bases in the middle. The germline gives CDR1 LNHDA, CDR2 SQIVND (reference sequence). The CDR3 is 14 residues long. Here the CDR3 DNA reads TGTGCCAGTAGTATACTGGGGGTCGGTCAGCCCCAGCATTTT. Protein product: CASSILGVGQPQHF.

On this clone: This sample includes further DNA sequences coding for the same CDR3. The chain combines TRBV6-1 with TRBJ2-2, with 7 bases lining up with TRBD1. The CDR3 consists of 13 residues. Germline V CDR1 and CDR2: MNHNS, SASEGT. V was pared by 6 bases and J by 8 bases, with 6 bases of the junction left unmatched. The CDR3 DNA is TGTGCCAGCAGCGAACAGGGGACGGGGGAGCTGTTTTTT. It translates to CASSEQGTGELFF.

The V call is TRBV11-2, the J call TRBJ2-7; D remains unclear. Trimming removed 3 bases at V and 1 base at J, with 7 bases between. The germline V gene encodes CDR1 SGHAT and CDR2 FQNNGV. There are 13 residues in the CDR3. CDR3: CASSFRGSYEQYF. The CDR3, as DNA: TGTGCCAGCAGCTTCCGCGGATCCTACGAGCAGTACTTC.

The chain uses TRBV29-1 and TRBJ1-1, with 10 nucleotides matching TRBD1. V shed 4 bases and J 5 bases; nucleotides not matched to a gene: 10. This CDR3 contains 15 residues. Germline assignment: CDR1 SQVTM and CDR2 ANQGSEA. CDR3 in amino acids: CSVGEPGTGVTEAFF. The CDR3 DNA follows: TGCAGCGTTGGAGAACCGGGGACAGGGGTAACTGAAGCTTTCTTT.

This clone was found once. The rearrangement links TRBV10-1 to TRBJ2-1; 9 nucleotides match TRBD2. The CDR3 covers 15 residues. Germline CDR1 is WNHNN and CDR2 is SYGVQD (reference sequence). V lost 2 bases and J lost 9; bases outside the gene matches: 8. The CDR3 nucleotides read TGCGCCAGCAGTGAGGAAGGTAGCGGGAGAGGTGAGCAGTTCTTC. Its translation is CASSEEGSGRGEQFF.

The V and J genes are TRBV5-1 and TRBJ2-7; a weak D match, TRBD1 (6 bases). This CDR3 has 14 residues. Trimming stripped 4 bases from V and 3 bases from J, with 14 bases between. Germline CDR1 and CDR2: SGHRS and YFSETQ. The CDR3 reads CASSRRTEDYEQYF. CDR3 DNA: TGCGCCAGCAGCAGAAGGACAGAGGACTACGAGCAGTACTTC.

This CDR3 is CASSRLAGNEQYF. The DNA of the CDR3 is TGTGCCAGCTCACGACTAGCGGGTAACGAGCAGTACTTC. This chain uses TRBV18 with TRBJ2-7; 10 bases match TRBD2. Germline V gene sequence: CDR1 KGHSH, CDR2 LQKENI. J gave up 5 bases and V 4 bases, and 2 bases lay outside the gene matches. The CDR3 covers 13 residues.

This chain connects TRBV5-1 to TRBJ1-5; TRBD1 is a possible D gene (5 bases). The germline V gene has CDR1 SGHRS and CDR2 YFSETQ. Trimming removed 3 bases at V and 9 bases at J, with 10 bases between. CDR3 length equals 12 residues. In DNA, the CDR3 is TGCGCCAGCAGCTGGCCCGGGGGGCCCCAGCATTTT. Translation: CASSWPGGPQHF. Full variable domain (missing parts from reference TRBV5-1 and TRBJ1-5): KAGVTQTPRYLIKTRGQQVTLSCSPISGHRSVSWYQQTPGQGLQFLFEYFSETQRNKGNFPGRFSGRQFSNSRSEMNVSTLELGDSALYLCASSWPGGPQHFGDGTRLSIL.

Comment on this clone: Other DNA sequences within the sample encode an identical CDR3. The chain uses TRBV18 and TRBJ1-3, with 7 bases aligning to TRBD1. Trimming took 3 bases from V and 0 from J; bases not matched to a gene: 2. Germline values: CDR1 KGHSH, CDR2 LQKENI. This CDR3 has 15 residues. CDR3 loop: CASSPTGSSGNTIYF. CDR3 DNA: TGTGCCAGCTCACCGACAGGGTCCTCTGGAAACACCATATATTTT.

The rearrangement links TRBV5-1 to TRBJ2-7, with 7 bases fitting TRBD2. The V gene's germline CDR1 is SGHRS and CDR2 YFSETQ. After removal of 4 bases from V and 0 bases from J, the junction contained 13 bases not matched to a gene. The CDR3 is made up of 17 amino acids. The CDR3: CASSLGGSGASSYEQYF. DNA of the CDR3: TGCGCCAGCAGCCTGGGGGGGAGTGGGGCCAGCTCCTACGAGCAGTACTTC.

The chain links TRBV5-6 to TRBJ2-3; perhaps D is TRBD1 or TRBD2 (5 bases each). Trimming took 4 bases from V and 3 from J, leaving 12 bases between them. Germline V lookup: CDR1 SGHDT, CDR2 YYEEEE. The CDR3 runs to 14 residues. The CDR3 protein is CASSAWGRTDTQYF. The CDR3 DNA is TGTGCCAGCAGCGCCTGGGGACGGACAGATACGCAGTATTTT.

As regards this clone: The junction and the germline gene differ at one end; a read error may be behind it. The V call is TRBV5-1, the J call TRBJ2-1, with no clear D. The CDR3 spans 11 residues. Germline CDR1 and CDR2: SGHRS and YFSETQ. This chain's CDR3 is CASGLSNEQFF. The CDR3 DNA reads as TGCGCCAGCGGCTTGAGCAATGAGCAGTTCTTC.

The rearrangement joins TRBV7-6 to TRBJ1-3; a possible D gene is TRBD1 (5 bases). Per germline, CDR1 SGHVS and CDR2 FNYEAQ. The CDR3 totals 16 residues. The V and J ends lost 3 bases and 0 bases respectively, with 12 bases between them. CDR3 nucleotides: TGTGCCAGCAGCTTGGGAGGGACTGCCTCTGGAAACACCATATATTTT. Translated, it gives CASSLGGTASGNTIYF.

The chain recombines TRBV5-4 with TRBJ2-3; TRBD2 aligns across 8 bases. J was trimmed by 5 bases and V by 4 bases; bases with no gene match: 3. The germline V gene has CDR1 SGHNT and CDR2 YYREEE (reference sequence). The CDR3 is made up of 13 amino acids. The CDR3 loop is CASSPAGGDTQYF. Here the CDR3 DNA reads TGTGCCAGCAGCCCCGCGGGAGGAGATACGCAGTATTTT.

This sequence joins TRBV15 and TRBJ2-7; 7 positions agree with TRBD2. Germline V gene data show CDR1 as LNHNV and CDR2 as YYDKDF (reference sequence). There are 14 residues in the CDR3. V was pared by 5 bases and J by 0 bases, with 4 bases of the junction left unmatched. The CDR3 loop reads CATSPRDYSYEQYF. CDR3 nucleotide sequence: TGTGCCACCAGCCCCCGGGACTACTCCTACGAGCAGTACTTC.

The chain joins TRBV13 to TRBJ1-3; D is unclear. Germline V gives CDR1 PRHDT, CDR2 FYEKMQ (reference sequence). The CDR3 runs 13 residues. Trimming stripped 3 bases from V and 4 bases from J, with 7 bases between. The DNA for the CDR3 is TGTGCCAGCAGCTTGGGCAGGGGAAACACCATATATTTT. Amino acid sequence: CASSLGRGNTIYF.

The chain uses TRBV25-1 and TRBJ2-1; D may correspond to TRBD1 or TRBD2 (6 bases each). This CDR3 region has 16 residues. Germline V CDR1 and CDR2: MGHDK, SYGVNS. Trimming removed 8 bases at V and 2 bases at J, with 19 bases between. CDR3 amino acids: CASGRYRDKTYNEQFF. The CDR3, as DNA: TGTGCCAGCGGGAGGTACCGGGACAAGACCTACAATGAGCAGTTCTTC. Variable domain in full (rest from reference TRBV25-1 and TRBJ2-1): EADIYQTPRYLVIGTGKKITLECSQTMGHDKMYWYQQDPGMELHLIHYSYGVNSTEKGDLSSESTVSRIRTEHFPLTLESARPSHTSQYLCASGRYRDKTYNEQFFGPGTRLTVL.

This clone has a single count. The V gene is TRBV18, the J gene TRBJ2-7; TRBD1 matches 9 bases. Germline V gene lookup returns CDR1 KGHSH and CDR2 LQKENI. J gave up 2 bases and V 4 bases, and 3 bases lay outside the gene matches. CDR3 length: 14 amino acids. Here the CDR3 DNA reads TGTGCCAGCTCACTACGACAGGGGGCCTACGAGCAGTACTTC. It is translated as CASSLRQGAYEQYF.